This T cell receptor (beta chain) was captured in a study of blood T cell repertoires in COVID-19. Across the study: Both acute and convalescent COVID-19 samples were obtained from the United States, Italy and Spain. PBMCs, B-cell-depleted T cells, or T cells were the source of the cDNA or gDNA that made up the material.

A Seattle source enrolled patients during active infection and followed them longitudinally. Germline loops: CDR1 MDHEN, CDR2 SYDVKM. The CDR3 loop spans 14 amino acids. V lost 8 bases, J lost 3 bases, and 9 bases stayed unmatched. TCRdb's copy holds only in-frame clones and misses some; the assay was immunoSEQ multiplex PCR. The table includes about 370,000 clones, around 89% detected once. The receptor comes from a woman aged 25 to 39 with COVID-19, enrolled during active disease. The sample was peripheral blood. This chain joins TRBV28 and TRBJ1-2, with 7 positions matching TRBD1. DNA of the CDR3: TGTGCCAGCGGCCTACAGGGGTCTTACTATGGCTACACCTTC. It codes for CASGLQGSYYGYTF.